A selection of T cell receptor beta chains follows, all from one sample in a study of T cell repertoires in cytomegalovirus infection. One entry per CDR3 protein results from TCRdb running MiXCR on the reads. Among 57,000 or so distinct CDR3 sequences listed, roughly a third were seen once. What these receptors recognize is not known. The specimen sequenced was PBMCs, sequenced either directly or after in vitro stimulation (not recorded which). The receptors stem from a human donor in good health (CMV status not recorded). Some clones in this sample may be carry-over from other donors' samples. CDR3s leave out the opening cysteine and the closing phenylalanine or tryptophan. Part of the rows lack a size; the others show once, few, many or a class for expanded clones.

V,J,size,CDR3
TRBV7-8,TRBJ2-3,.,ASIEGQGLTDTQY
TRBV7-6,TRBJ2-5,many,ASSLSPTGAIETQY
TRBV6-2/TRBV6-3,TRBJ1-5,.,ASSRAGDQPQH
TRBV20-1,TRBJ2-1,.,SATRGGSYNEQF
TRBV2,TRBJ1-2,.,ASSDSEAGGYT
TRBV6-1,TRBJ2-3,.,ASSEEGMGTDTQY
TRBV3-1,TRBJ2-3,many,ASSQDPGGTDTQY
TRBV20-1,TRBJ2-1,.,SARDGAGSDNEQF
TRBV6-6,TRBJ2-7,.,ASSTLAGDSYEQY
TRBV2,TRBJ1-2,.,ASRRGQANYGYT
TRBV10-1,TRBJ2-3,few,ASSDGSTDTQY
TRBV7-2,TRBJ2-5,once,ASSLPQAPETQY
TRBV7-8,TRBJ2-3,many,ASSLGLAASTDTQY
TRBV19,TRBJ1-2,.,ASSIFRTGNYGYT
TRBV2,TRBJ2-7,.,ASSELAGTTYEQY
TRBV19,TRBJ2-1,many,ASSISGASYNEQF
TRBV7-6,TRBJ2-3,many,ASSKTGLAGPDTQY
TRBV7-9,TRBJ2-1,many,ASSLGGREQF
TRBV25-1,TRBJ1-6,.,ASNEASYNSPLH
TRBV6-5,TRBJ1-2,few,ASSRPGTQQGGYT
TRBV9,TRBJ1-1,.,ASSKSGENTEAF
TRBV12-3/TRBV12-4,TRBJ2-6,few,ASRLEGGANVLT
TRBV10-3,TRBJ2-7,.,AISGLGGYEQY
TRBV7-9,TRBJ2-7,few,ASSTSYEQY
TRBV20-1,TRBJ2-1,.,SANSARTSGGNEQF
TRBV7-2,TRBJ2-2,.,ATTGPGLAGGTGELF
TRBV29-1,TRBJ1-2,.,SVVTEYGYT
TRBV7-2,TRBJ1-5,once,ASSRQGGLSNQPQH
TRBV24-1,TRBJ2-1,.,ATSETSGDSYNEQF
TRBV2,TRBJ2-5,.,ASSYRDRGGTQY
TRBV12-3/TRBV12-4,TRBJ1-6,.,ASSFHHVGILH
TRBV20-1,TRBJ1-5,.,SVIRGRDQPQH
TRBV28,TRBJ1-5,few,ASSLMGIQPQH
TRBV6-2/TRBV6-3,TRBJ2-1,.,ASSRGSGGYNEQF
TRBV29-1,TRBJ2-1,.,SVVIGDEQF